The present entry profiles one TCR beta chain with its context. Antigen specificity is unknown. Germline values: CDR1 SGDLS, CDR2 YYNGEE. With 0 bases removed from V and 9 bases from J, the gap between germline ends came to 10 bases. This CDR3 is 13 amino acids long. Measured with immunoSEQ multiplex PCR; TCRdb has only the in-frame clones, and not every one. This sample has around 130,000 clones; over 90% occur once, and the top ten carry more than 0.7%. This record comes from a study of T cell responses to AZD1222 COVID-19 vaccine. Study conclusions and caveats: The CD4 TCRs associated with vaccination extended across spike and predominated at 160-218 and 743-854. Only six individuals given AZD1222 were seropositive at baseline. Clonal diversity was possibly underestimated, and the donors were mostly white British, with more females.

This material consisted of peripheral blood, taken on day 0 of AZD1222 vaccination. This chain joins TRBV9 and TRBJ2-1, with D tentatively TRBD1 (5 bases). This TCR derives from an adult in good health. The CDR3 sequence: CASSVAGYGEQFF. The CDR3 DNA sequence: TGTGCCAGCAGCGTAGCAGGGTACGGTGAGCAGTTCTTC.